This T cell receptor (beta chain) is drawn from a study of blood T cells in healthy people across ages. Regarding the study as a whole: Versus aged donors, long-lived donors had higher diversity and more naive CD4+ cells. Researchers said unsorted PBMCs prevented a conclusive naive versus antigen-experienced comparison.

With a J-beta primer mix and a sample-barcoded 5' primer, a second PCR ran about 7 to 11 cycles. Per sample, CDR3-containing paired-end reads numbered at least 2.5 million. MiXCR, applied by TCRdb to the 5' RACE reads, yields one record per CDR3 protein. The sample records about 1.8 million distinct CDR3 sequences, 40% to 55% being singletons. Donors were systemically healthy Caucasian individuals from Russia aged 6 to 90 years. Points on this clonotype: As yet, its antigen is unknown.

The germline gives CDR1 SGDLS, CDR2 YYNGEE. V lost 3 bases to trimming and J lost 5 bases, with 13 bases between them. CDR3 size: 14 residues. Sequencing was performed on blood. This TCR derives from a woman aged 40 to 50 in good health. This chain connects TRBV9 to TRBJ2-3; D unresolved. CDR3 region: CASSAANIRDTQYF. The CDR3 DNA reads as TGTGCCAGCAGCGCTGCTAACATCAGAGATACGCAGTATTTT.